The present T cell receptor (beta chain) was sequenced within a study of T cells in Graves' hyperthyroidism and ophthalmopathy. Study-level background: Before treatment of any kind, peripheral blood was taken at initial diagnosis.

An absence of ophthalmopathy progression within 18 months meant stable Graves' hyperthyroidism. Uncontrolled infection, other autoimmune disease, pregnancy or lactation barred patients from enrollment. PBMCs stemmed from 8.5 to 10 ml fresh peripheral blood. In this sample, this clonotype turned up a few times. Regions amplified from RNA transcripts were the TCR beta CDR3 regions. The study used the HTBI primer set for a first-round RT-PCR of the TCR CDR3. TCRdb itself ran the multiplex PCR reads through MiXCR, one entry per CDR3 protein. The sample holds 700,000 or so distinct CDR3 sequences; about a sixth are singletons and the top ten take approximately 8.4%. The CDR3 extends over 14 amino acids. Germline CDR1 MNHNS, CDR2 SASEGT. Trimming cost V 5 bases and J 1 base, with 11 bases left between them.

Material: blood. This TCR was sampled from a man in his late teens or twenties with Graves' hyperthyroidism. This chain joins TRBV6-1 and TRBJ1-2; the D gene is possibly TRBD1 (6 bases). The CDR3 DNA reads TGTGCCAGCAGTCACAGGGACCATAACTATGGCTACACCTTC. This translates into CASSHRDHNYGYTF.